This is a list of T cell receptor beta chains from one sample in a study of glioma-infiltrating T cells after dendritic cell vaccination. Here immunoSEQ multiplex PCR was the method, and the copy in TCRdb shows in-frame clones only, minus some. The sample shows tens of thousands of clones, around 86% of them seen only once. The sample in question was blood, obtained after dendritic cell vaccination. These receptors came from a human donor with glioblastoma. Each CDR3 is given with its conserved first and last residue. The D gene is left open where the match is weak. Rows may omit the clone size; those that give it use once, few, many or a size class.

cdr3_length	d_call	clone_size	v_call	j_call	cdr3_nt	cdr3_aa
15	-	-	TRBV15	TRBJ2-3	TGTGCCACCACCTTTAAGAGGACAGACACAGATACGCAGTATTTT	CATTFKRTDTDTQYF
15	TRBD2	-	TRBV27	TRBJ2-5	TGTGCCAGCAGGAAGCTAGCGGGGGGACAAGAGACCCAGTACTTC	CASRKLAGGQETQYF
12	-	-	TRBV6-5	TRBJ1-1	TGTGCCAGCAAGGACGGGGGCACTGAAGCTTTCTTT	CASKDGGTEAFF
12	-	-	TRBV4-1	TRBJ1-2	TGCGCCAGCAGCCTACAGGGACGTGGCTACACCTTC	CASSLQGRGYTF
16	TRBD1	once	TRBV19	TRBJ1-5	TGTGCCAGTAGTTCCCTGACAGGGGATATCAATCAGCCCCAGCATTTT	CASSSLTGDINQPQHF
15	TRBD2	-	TRBV5-1	TRBJ2-5	TGCGCCAGCAGCTTGACTAGCGGGACAAAAGAGACCCAGTACTTC	CASSLTSGTKETQYF
14	-	-	TRBV5-8	TRBJ2-5	TGTGCCAGCAGCTTGGGACAGAGAAAAGAGACCCAGTACTTC	CASSLGQRKETQYF
11	-	-	TRBV15	TRBJ1-2	TGTGCCACCAGCAGAGGAGAAGGCTACACCTTC	CATSRGEGYTF
14	-	once	TRBV6-1	TRBJ1-2	TGTGCCAGCACCGAAGGGGGGGACTACTATGGCTACACCTTC	CASTEGGDYYGYTF
12	-	-	TRBV5-1	TRBJ1-2	TGCGCCAGCAGCTTCAGCCAGGAAGGCTACACCTTC	CASSFSQEGYTF
15	-	once	TRBV5-1	TRBJ1-1	TGCGCCAGCAGCTTGGATCCAGGGTCAAACACTGAAGCTTTCTTT	CASSLDPGSNTEAFF
17	TRBD1	-	TRBV5-1	TRBJ1-2	TGCGCCAGCAGCTTGTCCCCTGGGACAGCAATTAACTATGGCTACACCTTC	CASSLSPGTAINYGYTF
17	TRBD1	-	TRBV7-2	TRBJ2-1	TGTGCCAGCAGCTCGCCGCCGGGACAGTCGATCTACAATGAGCAGTTCTTC	CASSSPPGQSIYNEQFF
18	TRBD2	-	TRBV7-2	TRBJ2-3	TGTGCCAGCAGCTTAGCGCGGGCTAGCGGGGGAAGCACAGATACGCAGTATTTT	CASSLARASGGSTDTQYF
17	-	-	TRBV12-5	TRBJ2-2	TGTGCTAGTGGCCTTGACCAGGGTGACTGGAACACCGGGGAGCTGTTTTTT	CASGLDQGDWNTGELFF
15	TRBD1	-	TRBV2	TRBJ2-1	TGTGCCAGCAGTACTCGACAGGGGGGGTACAATGAGCAGTTCTTC	CASSTRQGGYNEQFF
16	TRBD1	-	TRBV7-6	TRBJ1-4	TGTGCCAGCAGCCCTTCAACAGACAGGGGTCATGAAAAACTGTTTTTT	CASSPSTDRGHEKLFF
13	-	-	TRBV7-3	TRBJ1-1	TGTGCCAGCAGCTCCGGGGGGGGAACTGAAGCTTTCTTT	CASSSGGGTEAFF
13	-	-	TRBV15	TRBJ1-1	TGTGCCACCAGCAGCATGGGAGGCACTGAAGCTTTCTTT	CATSSMGGTEAFF
13	-	-	TRBV5-1	TRBJ1-1	TGCGCCAGCAGCTTGGGACAGTATGGTGAAGCTTTCTTT	CASSLGQYGEAFF
12	-	few	TRBV29-1	TRBJ2-1	TGCAGCGCTCCCTTAGCGGACAATGAGCAGTTCTTC	CSAPLADNEQFF
15	TRBD2	-	TRBV6-1	TRBJ2-3	TGTGCCAGCAGTGGACTAGCGGGGGTCACAGATACGCAGTATTTT	CASSGLAGVTDTQYF
17	-	-	TRBV7-2	TRBJ2-1	TGTGCCAGCAGCTCCTGGACTGGGAAAAGCTCCTACAATGAGCAGTTCTTC	CASSSWTGKSSYNEQFF
15	TRBD1	-	TRBV5-5	TRBJ2-2	TGTGCCAGCAGCTCGGGACAGGCGAACACCGGGGAGCTGTTTTTT	CASSSGQANTGELFF
13	-	-	TRBV29-1	TRBJ2-2	TGCACCATTCGGAAAGGGGCGAACGGGGAGCTGTTTTTT	CTIRKGANGELFF
16	-	-	TRBV19	TRBJ2-3	TGTGCCAGTAGTATAACGCCGGGGGGCTCCACAGATACGCAGTATTTT	CASSITPGGSTDTQYF
14	-	-	TRBV5-4	TRBJ1-2	TGTGCCAGCAGCTTGCAGGGTACTAACTATGGCTACACCTTC	CASSLQGTNYGYTF
13	-	-	TRBV7-3	TRBJ2-3	TGTGCCAGCAGCTTAGACCAGGATAATACGCAGTATTTT	CASSLDQDNTQYF
16	TRBD1	-	TRBV5-1	TRBJ2-3	TGCGCCAGCAGCTTGTCCGGACAGGGCCGGTGGGATACGCAGTATTTT	CASSLSGQGRWDTQYF
14	TRBD1	-	TRBV19	TRBJ1-4	TGTGCCAGTAGTATCCGGGACAGGGACGAAAAACTGTTTTTT	CASSIRDRDEKLFF
17	TRBD1	-	TRBV12-5	TRBJ2-1	TGTGCTAGTGGCCTAAGACCCGGGACAGTGCCCACCGAAGAGCAGTTCTTC	CASGLRPGTVPTEEQFF
14	TRBD1	-	TRBV6-5	TRBJ1-6	TGTGCCAGCACTGGGACAGGGGGAGAGACACCCCTCCACTTT	CASTGTGGETPLHF